This TCR beta chain emerged from a study of OX40 agonist ivuxolimab in advanced cancers. Looking at the study overall: Patients received ivuxolimab, an agonistic anti-OX40 (CD134) antibody. Recorded diagnoses for dose-escalation patients were hepatocellular carcinoma, melanoma, renal cell or head and neck cancer. Findings and limits, study-wide: The antigen specificity of the peripheral T cells (those that were expanded) was not determined.

This clone was detected only a few times. Antigen specificity is unknown. Data came from immunoSEQ multiplex PCR; TCRdb stores just in-frame clones and leaves some out. The sample has about 120,000 clones; around 91% are singletons. Germline V lookup: CDR1 ENHRY, CDR2 SYGVKD. V was pared by 6 bases and J by 5 bases, with 11 bases between. This CDR3 is 13 amino acids long. The sequences come from CD4+ or CD8+ T cells sorted from blood, collected in a trial of the OX40 agonist ivuxolimab. This chain connects TRBV10-3 to TRBJ1-5; D gene uncertain. This clonotype originated in an adult with an advanced solid tumor such as melanoma, head and neck, liver or kidney cancer. CDR3 sequence: CAIRKGGDQPQHF. The CDR3 nucleotides are TGTGCCATCAGAAAGGGAGGTGATCAGCCCCAGCATTTT.